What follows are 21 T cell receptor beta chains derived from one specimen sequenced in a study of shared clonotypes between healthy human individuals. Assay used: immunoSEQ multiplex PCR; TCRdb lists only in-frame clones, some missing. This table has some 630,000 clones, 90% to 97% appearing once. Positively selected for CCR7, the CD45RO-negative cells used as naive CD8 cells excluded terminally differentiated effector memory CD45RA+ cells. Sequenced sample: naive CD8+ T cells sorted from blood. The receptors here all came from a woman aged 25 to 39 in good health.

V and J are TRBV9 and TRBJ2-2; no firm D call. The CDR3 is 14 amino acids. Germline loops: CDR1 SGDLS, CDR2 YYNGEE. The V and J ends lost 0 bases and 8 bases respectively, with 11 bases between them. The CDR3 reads CASSVVGNTGELFF. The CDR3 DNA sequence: TGTGCCAGCAGCGTAGTGGGGAATACTGGGGAGCTGTTTTTT.

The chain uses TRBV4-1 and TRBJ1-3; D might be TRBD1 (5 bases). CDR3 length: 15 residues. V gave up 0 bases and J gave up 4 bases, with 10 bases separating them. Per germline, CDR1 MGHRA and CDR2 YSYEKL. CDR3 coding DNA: TGCGCCAGCAGCCAAGATGCCGGGGCCGGAAACACCATATATTTT. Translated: CASSQDAGAGNTIYF.

Here the CDR3 DNA reads TGTGCCAGCAGTGAAGGGTACACCCGGGGTGAAGCTTTCTTT. Its translation: CASSEGYTRGEAFF. V and J are TRBV25-1 and TRBJ1-1; the D is unclear. Trimming pared 2 bases from V and 7 bases from J, leaving 14 bases between. This CDR3 is built from 14 residues. The V gene's germline CDR1 is MGHDK and CDR2 SYGVNS.

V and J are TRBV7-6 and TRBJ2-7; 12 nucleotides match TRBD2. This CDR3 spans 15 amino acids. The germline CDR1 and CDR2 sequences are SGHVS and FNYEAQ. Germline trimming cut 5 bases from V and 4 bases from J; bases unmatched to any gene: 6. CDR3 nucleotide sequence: TGTGCCAGCAGCCCGACGCTAGCGGGAGGGTACGAGCAGTACTTC. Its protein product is CASSPTLAGGYEQYF.

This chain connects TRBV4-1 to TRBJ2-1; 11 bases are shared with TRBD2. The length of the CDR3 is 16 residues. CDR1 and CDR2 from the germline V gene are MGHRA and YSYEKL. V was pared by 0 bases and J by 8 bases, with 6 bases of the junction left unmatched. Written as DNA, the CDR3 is TGCGCCAGCAGCCAAGACTTAACTAGCGGGAGCCATGAGCAGTTCTTC. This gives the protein CASSQDLTSGSHEQFF.

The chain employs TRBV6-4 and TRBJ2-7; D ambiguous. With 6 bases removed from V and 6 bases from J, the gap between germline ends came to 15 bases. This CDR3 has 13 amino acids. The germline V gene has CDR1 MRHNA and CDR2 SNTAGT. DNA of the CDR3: TGTGCCAGCAGGAAGGCCTTTTCCGTCGAGCAGTACTTC. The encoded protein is CASRKAFSVEQYF.

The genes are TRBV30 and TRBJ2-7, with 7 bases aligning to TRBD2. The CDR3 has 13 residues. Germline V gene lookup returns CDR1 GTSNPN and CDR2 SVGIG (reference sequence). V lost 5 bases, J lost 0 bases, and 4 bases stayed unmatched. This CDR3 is CAWEAGSSYEQYF. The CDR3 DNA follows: TGTGCCTGGGAAGCGGGGAGCTCCTACGAGCAGTACTTC.

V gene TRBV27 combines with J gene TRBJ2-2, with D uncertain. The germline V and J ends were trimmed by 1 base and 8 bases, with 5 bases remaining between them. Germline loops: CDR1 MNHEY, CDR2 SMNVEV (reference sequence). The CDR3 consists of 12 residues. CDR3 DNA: TGTGCCAGCAGTTTATATGAGGGGGAGCTGTTTTTT. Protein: CASSLYEGELFF.

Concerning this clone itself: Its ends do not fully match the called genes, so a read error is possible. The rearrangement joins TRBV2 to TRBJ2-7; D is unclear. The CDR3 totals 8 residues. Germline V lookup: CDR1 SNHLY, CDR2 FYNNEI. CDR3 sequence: CASSPTDF. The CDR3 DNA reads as TGTGCCAGCAGCCCAACAGACTTC.

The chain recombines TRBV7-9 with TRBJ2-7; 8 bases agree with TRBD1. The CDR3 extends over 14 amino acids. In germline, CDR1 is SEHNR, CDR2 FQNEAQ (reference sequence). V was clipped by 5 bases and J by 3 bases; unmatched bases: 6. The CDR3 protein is CASSPGDRIYEQYF. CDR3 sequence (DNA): TGTGCCAGCAGCCCGGGGGACAGGATCTACGAGCAGTACTTC.

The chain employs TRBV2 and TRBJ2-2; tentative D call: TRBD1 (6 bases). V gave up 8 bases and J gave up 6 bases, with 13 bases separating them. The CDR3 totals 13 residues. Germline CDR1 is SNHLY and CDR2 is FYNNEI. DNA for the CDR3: TGTGCCAGCGGGACAAAGAGGCCCGGGGAGCTGTTTTTT. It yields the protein CASGTKRPGELFF.

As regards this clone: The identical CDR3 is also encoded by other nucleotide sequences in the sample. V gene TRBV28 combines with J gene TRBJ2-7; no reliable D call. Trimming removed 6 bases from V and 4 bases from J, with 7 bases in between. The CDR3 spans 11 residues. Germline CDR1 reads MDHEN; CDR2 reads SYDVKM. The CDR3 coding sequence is TGTGCCAGCAGCGGTACTTACGAGCAGTACTTC. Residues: CASSGTYEQYF. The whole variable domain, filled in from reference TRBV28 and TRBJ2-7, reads DVKVTQSSRYLVKRTGEKVFLECVQDMDHENMFWYRQDPGLGLRLIYFSYDVKMKEKGDIPEGYSVSREKKERFSLILESASTNQTSMYLCASSGTYEQYFGPGTRLTVT.

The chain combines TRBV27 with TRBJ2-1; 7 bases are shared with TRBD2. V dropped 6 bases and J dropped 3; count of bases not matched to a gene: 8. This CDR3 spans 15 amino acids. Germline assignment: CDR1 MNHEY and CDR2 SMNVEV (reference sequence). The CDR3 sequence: CASSSSGLFYNEQFF. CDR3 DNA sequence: TGTGCCAGCAGCTCCTCGGGACTATTCTACAATGAGCAGTTCTTC.

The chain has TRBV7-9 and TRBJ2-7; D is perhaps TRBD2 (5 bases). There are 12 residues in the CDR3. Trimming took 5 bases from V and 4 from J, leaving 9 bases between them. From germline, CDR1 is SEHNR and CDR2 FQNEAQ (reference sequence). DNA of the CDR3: TGTGCCAGCAGCGAGGGAACATACGAGCAGTACTTC. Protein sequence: CASSEGTYEQYF.

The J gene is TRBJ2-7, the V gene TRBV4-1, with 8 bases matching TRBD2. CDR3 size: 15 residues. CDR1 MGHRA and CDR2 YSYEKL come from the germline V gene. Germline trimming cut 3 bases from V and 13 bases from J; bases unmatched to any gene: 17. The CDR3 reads CASSQGLVGRNPPYF. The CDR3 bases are TGCGCCAGCAGCCAGGGACTAGTCGGGAGGAATCCCCCCTACTTC.

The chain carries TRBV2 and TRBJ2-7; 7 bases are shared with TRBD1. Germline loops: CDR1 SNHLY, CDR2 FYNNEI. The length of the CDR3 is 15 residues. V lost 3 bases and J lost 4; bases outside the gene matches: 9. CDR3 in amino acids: CASSDTPGGTYEQYF. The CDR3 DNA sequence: TGTGCCAGCAGTGATACCCCAGGGGGAACATACGAGCAGTACTTC.

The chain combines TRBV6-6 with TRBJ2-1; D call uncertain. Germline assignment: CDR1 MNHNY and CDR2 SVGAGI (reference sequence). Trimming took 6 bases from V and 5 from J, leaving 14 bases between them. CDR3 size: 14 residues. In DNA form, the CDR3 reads TGTGCCAGCAGCCACCTGAGCCAAGACAATGAGCAGTTCTTC. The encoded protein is CASSHLSQDNEQFF.

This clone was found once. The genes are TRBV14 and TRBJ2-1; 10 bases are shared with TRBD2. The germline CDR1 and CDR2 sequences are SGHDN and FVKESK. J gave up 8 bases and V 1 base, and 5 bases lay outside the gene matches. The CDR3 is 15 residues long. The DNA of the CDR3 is TGTGCCAGCAGCCAAGGTAGCGGGAGGTTCGATGAGCAGTTCTTC. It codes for CASSQGSGRFDEQFF.

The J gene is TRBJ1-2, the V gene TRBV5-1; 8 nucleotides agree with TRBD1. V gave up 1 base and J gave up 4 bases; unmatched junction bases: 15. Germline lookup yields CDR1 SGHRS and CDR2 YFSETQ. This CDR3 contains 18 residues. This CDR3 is CASSLPDRGRGVVYGYTF. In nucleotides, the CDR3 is TGCGCCAGCAGCTTGCCCGACAGGGGCCGAGGGGTAGTCTATGGCTACACCTTC.

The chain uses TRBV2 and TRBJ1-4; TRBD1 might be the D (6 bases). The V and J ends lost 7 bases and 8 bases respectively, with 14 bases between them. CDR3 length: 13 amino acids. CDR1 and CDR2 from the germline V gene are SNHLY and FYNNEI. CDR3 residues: CASKEQGREKLFF. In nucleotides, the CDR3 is TGTGCCAGCAAGGAACAGGGAAGGGAAAAACTGTTTTTT.

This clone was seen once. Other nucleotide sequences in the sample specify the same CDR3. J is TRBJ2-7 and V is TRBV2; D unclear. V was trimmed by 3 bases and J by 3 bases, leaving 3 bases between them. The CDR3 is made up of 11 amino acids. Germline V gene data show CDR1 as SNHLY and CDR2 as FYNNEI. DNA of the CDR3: TGTGCCAGCAGTGATCGCTACGAGCAGTACTTC. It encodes CASSDRYEQYF. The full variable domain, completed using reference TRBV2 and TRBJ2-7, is EPEVTQTPSHQVTQMGQEVILRCVPISNHLYFYWYRQILGQKVEFLVSFYNNEISEKSEIFDDQFSVERPDGSNFTLKIRSTKLEDSAMYFCASSDRYEQYFGPGTRLTVT.